The 13 T cell receptor beta chains in this list originate from one sample, sequenced in a study of blood T cell repertoires in COVID-19. Method: immunoSEQ multiplex PCR; TCRdb's copy keeps in-frame clones and lacks some. Found here are hundreds of thousands of clones, approximately 90% of them singletons; the top ten hold just over 0.85%. Sequences were obtained from PBMCs or T cells enriched from blood (not recorded which). The receptors originated from a man over 45 who had been exposed to COVID-19.

The rearrangement uses TRBV27 and TRBJ2-3, with 7 bases aligning to TRBD2. Germline V gene sequence: CDR1 MNHEY, CDR2 SMNVEV (reference sequence). The CDR3 consists of 16 residues. The V segment lost 2 bases and the J segment 6 bases; nucleotides outside the gene matches: 11. The CDR3 region has the DNA TGTGCCAGCAGTTTAGGGCGGGAGAGGGCTGGCGATACGCAGTATTTT. This sequence encodes CASSLGRERAGDTQYF.

This clone was recorded only once. V usage is TRBV2 and J usage is TRBJ1-1; 9 nucleotides align to TRBD1. CDR3 size: 17 residues. Per germline, CDR1 SNHLY and CDR2 FYNNEI. Losses at the gene ends were 10 bases for V and 7 bases for J; bases not matched to a gene: 22. The CDR3 sequence: CATVEGPINRGRGEAFF. The CDR3 nucleotides are TGTGCCACCGTCGAGGGCCCAATAAACAGGGGGCGCGGTGAAGCTTTCTTT.

This chain joins TRBV19 and TRBJ1-1; 8 bases agree with TRBD1. The CDR3 extends over 13 amino acids. Germline V gene lookup returns CDR1 LNHDA and CDR2 SQIVND (reference sequence). V shed 8 bases and J 4 bases; nucleotides not matched to a gene: 6. This CDR3 is CASGQGVITEAFF. The CDR3 nucleotides are TGTGCCAGTGGACAGGGCGTTATCACTGAAGCTTTCTTT.

V gene TRBV19 combines with J gene TRBJ2-3, with TRBD1 matching 9 bases. V gave up 3 bases and J gave up 7 bases; unmatched junction bases: 11. The length of the CDR3 is 16 residues. Germline V gene data show CDR1 as LNHDA and CDR2 as SQIVND (reference sequence). CDR3 DNA sequence: TGTGCCAGTAGTATTCTGCGGGGACAGGGTGTAAATACGCAGTATTTT. Translated, it gives CASSILRGQGVNTQYF.

The rearrangement links TRBV2 to TRBJ2-7; D is ambiguous. Germline V gene lookup returns CDR1 SNHLY and CDR2 FYNNEI. Trimming left V 4 bases short and J 6 bases short, with 10 bases between. The CDR3 is 12 amino acids. The CDR3: CASSVYVSEQYV. DNA of the CDR3: TGTGCCAGCAGTGTCTACGTATCCGAGCAGTACGTC.

This chain connects TRBV5-1 to TRBJ2-5; TRBD2 agrees at 13 bases. The V gene end was trimmed by 0 bases and the J gene end by 5 bases; junction bases not matched to a gene: 10. The CDR3 spans 18 residues. Germline V gives CDR1 SGHRS, CDR2 YFSETQ. The CDR3 protein is CASSLARLAGGLRETQYF. CDR3 bases: TGCGCCAGCAGCTTGGCTCGACTAGCGGGGGGCCTCCGGGAGACCCAGTACTTC.

V and J are TRBV5-1 and TRBJ1-4, with 12 bases aligning to TRBD1. V lost 4 bases, J lost 8 bases, and 12 bases stayed unmatched. The CDR3 consists of 17 residues. The germline V gene has CDR1 SGHRS and CDR2 YFSETQ. The CDR3 nucleotides read TGCGCCAGCAGCCCAGGGGACAGGGGGCTCGCAGAGGAAAAACTGTTTTTT. Its translation: CASSPGDRGLAEEKLFF.

V gene TRBV6-1 combines with J gene TRBJ1-6, with 7 bases aligning to TRBD1. The CDR3 has 14 amino acids. V gave up 3 bases and J gave up 10 bases; unmatched junction bases: 6. Germline V gives CDR1 MNHNS, CDR2 SASEGT. The DNA of the CDR3 is TGTGCCAGCAGTGAGACAGGGATTCGCTCACCCCTCCACTTT. Translating it yields CASSETGIRSPLHF.

This clone was counted only a few times. DNA of the CDR3: TGTGCCAGCAGCTTGGTTGCCCGGCCAGGGGGCCCAGATACGCAGTATTTT. Its protein is CASSLVARPGGPDTQYF. The chain carries TRBV5-5 and TRBJ2-3; 8 bases line up with TRBD1. The germline V gene has CDR1 SGHKS and CDR2 YYEKEE (reference sequence). V shed 0 bases and J 4 bases; nucleotides not matched to a gene: 10. This CDR3 comprises 17 residues.

This rearrangement joins TRBV28 to TRBJ2-3; perhaps TRBD1 as D (5 bases). This CDR3 has 14 amino acids. The germline CDR1 and CDR2 sequences are MDHEN and SYDVKM. The germline V and J ends were trimmed by 2 bases and 1 base, with 7 bases remaining between them. CDR3 protein: CASSLPGRTDTQYF. The CDR3 nucleotides read TGTGCCAGCAGTTTACCAGGGCGCACAGATACGCAGTATTTT.

V is TRBV10-2 and J is TRBJ2-7; TRBD2 matches 11 bases. V gave up 1 base and J gave up 2 bases; unmatched junction bases: 10. CDR1 is WSHSY and CDR2 is SAAADI in the germline V gene. This CDR3 is built from 18 residues. The CDR3 DNA reads as TGCGCCAGCAGTGAGTGGATAATAGGGACTAGCGGCCCCTACGAGCAGTACGTC. This translates into CASSEWIIGTSGPYEQYV.

The chain joins TRBV19 to TRBJ1-4; 7 nucleotides line up with TRBD1. J lost 1 base, V lost 8 bases, and 4 bases had no gene match. Per germline, CDR1 LNHDA and CDR2 SQIVND (reference sequence). CDR3 length: 14 amino acids. CDR3 protein: CASSQGGTNEKLFF. For the CDR3, the DNA is TGTGCCAGTTCCCAGGGGGGAACTAATGAAAAACTGTTTTTT.

In its sample, this clone was seen once. The V call is TRBV24-1, the J call TRBJ1-5; D is unresolved. Germline V gives CDR1 KGHDR, CDR2 SFDVKD. CDR3 length equals 16 residues. Trimming cost V 4 bases and J 0 bases, with 12 bases left between them. The CDR3 loop is CATSEAGKNSNQPQHF. CDR3 coding DNA: TGTGCCACCAGTGAAGCCGGGAAGAATAGCAATCAGCCCCAGCATTTT.